This T cell receptor beta chain came from a study of vaccination effects on CD4 cells after COVID-19. Across the whole study: Post-vaccine draws lagged the second dose by a median of 72 days. Study-wide points: Clones of infection and vaccine origin contracted markedly late after vaccination. Convalescent patients were scarce, and early post-infection timepoints were absent.

Sequenced by immunoSEQ multiplex PCR; TCRdb stores in-frame clones only, minus some. Here the sample spans about 73,000 clones, 73% being singletons. CDR1 and CDR2 (germline): KGHDR, SFDVKD. There are 16 residues in the CDR3. V dropped 6 bases and J dropped 3; count of bases not matched to a gene: 8. As for this clone: No antigen is known for it.

Upon completion of around 9 days in culture, CD4+ T cells were isolated. Each participant was administered two doses of either the BNT162b2 or the mRNA-1273 vaccine. Among the vaccine recipients, none had a prior SARS-CoV-2 infection, and nucleocapsid antibodies were negative. The rearrangement uses TRBV24-1 and TRBJ2-3, with 10 bases aligning to TRBD1. The input for sequencing was CD4+ T cells from PBMCs cultured without peptide, taken after COVID-19 vaccination. The sequence was collected from a human donor who received a COVID-19 vaccine. CDR3 coding DNA: TGTGCCACCAGTCAAGCCGGGACAGGGGATACAGATACGCAGTATTTT. Its protein product is CATSQAGTGDTDTQYF.